This T cell receptor beta chain was recorded in a study of cytomegalovirus exposure and HLA in healthy donors. The donors were in the roughly 110-subject validation cohort, distinct from the roughly 700-subject first cohort. Germline CDR1 and CDR2: SGHNT and YENEEA. This CDR3 region has 13 residues. V gave up 0 bases and J gave up 10 bases, with 10 bases separating them. The table came from immunoSEQ multiplex PCR; TCRdb's copy has only in-frame clones and leaves some out. The sample yields about 130,000 clones, roughly nine tenths seen once. This TCR came from a woman in her late teens or twenties in good health and CMV-seronegative. The chain combines TRBV11-3 with TRBJ2-1; D not certain. The specimen was PBMCs. CDR3 bases: TGTGCCAGCAGCTTAGATGGCGGTGGCGAGCAGTTCTTC. It is translated as CASSLDGGGEQFF.